Listed below are T cell receptor beta chains from one sample, sequenced in a study of CD8 T cells in Susac syndrome. TCRdb processed the immunoSEQ multiplex PCR reads anew with MiXCR; each CDR3 protein has one entry. This table holds just over 150,000 distinct CDR3 sequences, approximately 95% found once. What was sequenced was CD4+ T cells from PBMCs. These receptors were obtained from a human donor with Susac syndrome. Both conserved end residues are part of each CDR3. Each record gives: D gene, V gene, J gene, clone size, CDR3 DNA, CDR3 protein. The D gene is left open where the match is weak. Some rows have no size entry. The others give once, few or many, or a class for an expanded clone.

TRBD1	TRBV7-9	TRBJ2-3	-	TGTGCCAGCAGCCAAGGGGACAGGAGGGACACAGATACGCAGTATTTT	CASSQGDRRDTDTQYF
-	TRBV20-1	TRBJ2-3	-	TGCAGTGCTAGGCGCGGCAGGTGGACAGATACGCAGTATTTT	CSARRGRWTDTQYF
-	TRBV20-1	TRBJ2-7	-	TGCAGTGCTAGGAGGGGGGCGGGCTACGAGCAGTACTTC	CSARRGAGYEQYF
-	TRBV29-1	TRBJ2-1	-	TGCAGCGTTGCGCACCCTGACTCCTACAATGAGCAGTTCTTC	CSVAHPDSYNEQFF
-	TRBV29-1	TRBJ2-5	-	TGCAGCGCTGGAGGCGGGGGCCCAGAGACCCAGTACTTC	CSAGGGGPETQYF
-	TRBV6-5	TRBJ1-1	few	TGTGCCAGCAGTTACGGTGGTGAAGCTTTCTTT	CASSYGGEAFF
-	TRBV7-2	TRBJ1-5	-	TGTGCCAGCAGCTTGGGACTCCCCAATCAGCCCCAGCATTTT	CASSLGLPNQPQHF
-	TRBV20-1	TRBJ2-3	few	TGCAGTGCTAGCCGGGTGGCAGATACGCAGTATTTT	CSASRVADTQYF
-	TRBV20-1	TRBJ2-1	-	TGCAGTGCTAGAGATAGAGGCGACCACAATGAGCAGTTCTTC	CSARDRGDHNEQFF
-	TRBV25-1	TRBJ2-7	-	TGTGCCAGCAGTCGGGGTTTTGGCTACGAGCAGTACTTC	CASSRGFGYEQYF
TRBD1	TRBV10-3	TRBJ2-2	-	TGTGCCATCAGGGATCCCCGGGACAGACACACCGGGGAGCTGTTTTTT	CAIRDPRDRHTGELFF
-	TRBV5-1	TRBJ2-2	-	TGCGCCAGTCAACAGGCGACGAACACCGGGGAGCTGTTTTTT	CASQQATNTGELFF
-	TRBV3-1	TRBJ2-5	-	TGTGCCAGCAGCCAAGATTCACGAACCCAGTACTTC	CASSQDSRTQYF
-	TRBV29-1	TRBJ2-1	-	TGCAGCGTCGGAGGAGGGCTCAATGAGCAGTTCTTC	CSVGGGLNEQFF
-	TRBV6-1	TRBJ2-5	-	TGTGCCAGCAGTGGACAGTCGGTAACACAAGAGACCCAGTACTTC	CASSGQSVTQETQYF
-	TRBV6-2/TRBV6-3	TRBJ1-2	-	TGTGCCAGCAGACAGGCGGGGGTCTATGGCTACACCTTC	CASRQAGVYGYTF
-	TRBV7-9	TRBJ1-1	-	TGTGCCAGCAGCTTAGACGGGGCCACTGAAGCTTTCTTT	CASSLDGATEAFF
TRBD1	TRBV7-9	TRBJ2-3	-	TGTGCCAGCAGCTTAGGGGACGGGACAGGGATGACGCAGTATTTT	CASSLGDGTGMTQYF
TRBD1	TRBV29-1	TRBJ2-7	-	TGCAGCGTCCTCCGGGGACAGGGGCCGGGTGAGCAGTACTTC	CSVLRGQGPGEQYF
TRBD1	TRBV29-1	TRBJ2-2	-	TGCAGCTCACGGACAGGGGGCCTCACCGGGGAGCTGTTTTTT	CSSRTGGLTGELFF
TRBD1	TRBV4-2	TRBJ1-2	-	TGTGCCAGCAGCCAAGATCGGACAGGGGGCACCTATGGCTACACCTTC	CASSQDRTGGTYGYTF
-	TRBV23-1	TRBJ1-1	-	TGCGCCAGCAGTCAACCGACAGGTAACACTGAAGCTTTCTTT	CASSQPTGNTEAFF
-	TRBV25-1	TRBJ1-2	-	TGTGCCAGCCAGGGAACAGGGAGGACTAACTATGGCTACACCTTC	CASQGTGRTNYGYTF
-	TRBV6-2/TRBV6-3	TRBJ1-2	once	TGTGCCAGCAGATACGGGGATGGCTACACCTTC	CASRYGDGYTF
TRBD1	TRBV4-2	TRBJ1-2	-	TGTGCCAGCAGCCAAGATGACAGGGGGAACTATGGCTACACCTTC	CASSQDDRGNYGYTF
-	TRBV15	TRBJ2-1	-	TGTGCCACCAGCAGAGAGGCCCGAATAGATGAGCAGTTCTTC	CATSREARIDEQFF
-	TRBV12-3/TRBV12-4	TRBJ2-1	-	TGTGCCAGCAGTTTATCACAGGGCGCGGGCAATGAGCAGTTCTTC	CASSLSQGAGNEQFF
-	TRBV27	TRBJ2-2	-	TGTGCCAGCAGTCCAGGTGGGGGGACCGGGGAGCTGTTTTTT	CASSPGGGTGELFF
TRBD1	TRBV6-6	TRBJ1-4	-	TGTGCCAGCACCGAACCCTCCGGGACAGGGAGTGAAAAACTGTTTTTT	CASTEPSGTGSEKLFF
-	TRBV6-5	TRBJ1-2	-	TGTGCCAGCAGTTCGGCATCGGACGGGGCCCTTGTCTATGGCTACACCTTC	CASSSASDGALVYGYTF
-	TRBV15	TRBJ2-1	-	TGTGCCACCAGCAGACCCGCCGGGACCCCCAATGAGCAGTTCTTC	CATSRPAGTPNEQFF
TRBD1	TRBV10-3	TRBJ1-1	-	TGTGCCATCAGTACCCACCGACAGGGGGCGAACACTGAAGCTTTCTTT	CAISTHRQGANTEAFF
-	TRBV11-2	TRBJ2-7	once	TGTGCCAGCAGCTGGGGCTGGAGCTCCTACGAGCAGTACTTC	CASSWGWSSYEQYF
-	TRBV20-1	TRBJ2-3	-	TGCAGTGCTACTGGTCGCCCAGATACGCAGTATTTT	CSATGRPDTQYF
-	TRBV4-1	TRBJ1-2	-	TGCGCCAGCAGCCAAGCCGTAGGGGGTCGGTACACCTTC	CASSQAVGGRYTF
-	TRBV11-1	TRBJ1-1	-	TGTGCCAGCAGTCCAGGGACCCACGCCACGGACACTGAAGCTTTCTTT	CASSPGTHATDTEAFF
-	TRBV5-1	TRBJ2-1	once	TGCGCCAGCAGCTTGACAGAGGGCGGGCGGAATGAGCAGTTCTTC	CASSLTEGGRNEQFF
TRBD1	TRBV2	TRBJ1-6	-	TGTGCCAGCAGGGAAGGGCCAGACAGGGCCCATTCACCCCTCCACTTT	CASREGPDRAHSPLHF
-	TRBV3-1	TRBJ2-2	once	TGTGCCACCTCCAGATCTACCGGGGAGCTGTTTTTT	CATSRSTGELFF
-	TRBV7-9	TRBJ1-5	-	TGTGCCAGCAGCTTAGGGGGCCGCAATCAGCCCCAGCATTTT	CASSLGGRNQPQHF
-	TRBV20-1	TRBJ1-5	-	TGCAGTGCTAGATACAGCGATATCAATCAGCCCCAGCATTTT	CSARYSDINQPQHF
-	TRBV28	TRBJ2-7	-	TGTGCCAGCAGCGGGGCCATTCACGAGCAGTACTTC	CASSGAIHEQYF
TRBD1	TRBV20-1	TRBJ1-2	-	TGCAGTGCCCGACGACAGGGTGGAGACTATGGCTACACCTTC	CSARRQGGDYGYTF
TRBD1	TRBV12-5	TRBJ2-5	-	TGTGCTAGTGGTTTGGCTAGGACAGGGGACGGAGAGACCCAGTACTTC	CASGLARTGDGETQYF
-	TRBV7-3	TRBJ2-3	-	TGTGCCAGCAGCTCCAGGGGGACTATCACAGATACGCAGTATTTT	CASSSRGTITDTQYF
-	TRBV4-3	TRBJ1-2	-	TGCGCCAGCAGCCGGGCTACAGCGAACTATGGCTACACCTTC	CASSRATANYGYTF
-	TRBV7-2	TRBJ2-5	few	TGTGCCAGCAGTTTGAGGCAAGAGACCCAGTACTTC	CASSLRQETQYF
-	TRBV7-9	TRBJ2-5	once	TGTGCCAGCACCTCCAACCAGGCAGGGCGAGGAGTGGAGACCCAGTACTTC	CASTSNQAGRGVETQYF
-	TRBV12-3/TRBV12-4	TRBJ1-2	-	TGTGCCAGCAGATCCGGCCGAAACTATGGCTACACCTTC	CASRSGRNYGYTF
TRBD1	TRBV6-5	TRBJ1-5	once	TGTGCCAGCAGTCTCGGACAGGGATATCAGCCCCAGCATTTT	CASSLGQGYQPQHF
-	TRBV7-8	TRBJ2-5	few	TGTGCCAGCAGCCTCCGGGGGGCAGGAGAGACCCAGTACTTC	CASSLRGAGETQYF
TRBD1	TRBV5-1	TRBJ2-6	-	TGCGCCAGCAGCTTGACAGGGGCCACCTCTGGGGCCAACGTCCTGACTTTC	CASSLTGATSGANVLTF
-	TRBV5-1	TRBJ2-2	-	TGCGCCAGCAGCCGGATTGGAGGGACCCCCGGGGAGCTGTTTTTT	CASSRIGGTPGELFF
TRBD2	TRBV20-1	TRBJ2-7	-	TGCAGTGCTAGAGGGAGGACTAGCGGGGGAATCTACGAGCAGTACTTC	CSARGRTSGGIYEQYF
-	TRBV5-6	TRBJ1-5	-	TGTGCCAGCAGCCTGTGGACGGGAGGCAATCAGCCCCAGCATTTT	CASSLWTGGNQPQHF
-	TRBV18	TRBJ1-3	-	TGTGCCAGCTCACCATCGGGAGTCGCCGGAAACACCATATATTTT	CASSPSGVAGNTIYF
TRBD2	TRBV15	TRBJ2-5	once	TGTGCCACCAGCAGGGGACTAGCGGGGGAACAAGAGACCCAGTACTTC	CATSRGLAGEQETQYF
-	TRBV11-2	TRBJ2-1	-	TGTGCCAGCAGCGCAACCGCGACTAGTTACAATGAGCAGTTCTTC	CASSATATSYNEQFF
TRBD2	TRBV11-2	TRBJ2-7	-	TGTGCCAGCAGCTTAGGAGGTAGCGGGGCCTACGAGCAGTACTTC	CASSLGGSGAYEQYF